This T cell receptor (beta chain) came from a study of Graves' ophthalmopathy and Graves' hyperthyroidism. Whole-study results and caveats: Ophthalmopathy and stable hyperthyroidism were discriminated by a 13-signature model, with roughly 88% sensitivity and about 76% specificity. Most thyroid clonotypes with frequency above 0.001 were detected in blood too. The model achieved approximately 71% sensitivity and around 78% specificity for ophthalmopathy progression.

Clinicians made diagnoses from clinical symptoms, serum thyroxine, TRAb, thyroid ultrasound and orbital computed tomography. In this sample, this clonotype turned up many times. Its antigen is currently unknown. Amplified TCR beta CDR3 regions were obtained using RNA transcripts as template. After a first-round RT-PCR with HTBI primers, a second-round multiplex PCR was run. TCRdb processed the multiplex PCR reads anew with MiXCR; each CDR3 protein has one entry. The table shows 620,000 or so distinct CDR3 sequences, with 22% occurring only once. The CDR3 has 14 amino acids. Trimming shortened V by 3 bases and J by 9 bases, and 15 bases separated the two germline ends. Per germline, CDR1 SNHLY and CDR2 FYNNEI.

The chain carries TRBV2 and TRBJ1-5, with D perhaps TRBD1 (5 bases). The sample comprised peripheral blood. The receptor was isolated from a woman between 18 and 30 years old with stable Graves' hyperthyroidism. Some clones in this sample may be carry-over from other donors' samples. DNA for the CDR3: TGTGCCAGCAGTGAGAATGGGGCCACCGGGCCCCAGCATTTT. This translates into CASSENGATGPQHF.